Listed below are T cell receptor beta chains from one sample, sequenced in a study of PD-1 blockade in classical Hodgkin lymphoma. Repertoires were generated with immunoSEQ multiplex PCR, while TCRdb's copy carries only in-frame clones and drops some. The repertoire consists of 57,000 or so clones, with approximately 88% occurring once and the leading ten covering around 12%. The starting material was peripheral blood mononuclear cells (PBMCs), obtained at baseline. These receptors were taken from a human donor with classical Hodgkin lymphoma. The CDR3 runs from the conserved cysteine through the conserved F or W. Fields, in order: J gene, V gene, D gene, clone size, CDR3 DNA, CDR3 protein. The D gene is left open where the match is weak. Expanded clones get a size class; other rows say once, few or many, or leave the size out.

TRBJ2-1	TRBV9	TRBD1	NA	TGTGCCAGCAGCCCACCCCCGCAGGGGGCTTACTTGGCCGACAATGAGCAGTTCTTC	CASSPPPQGAYLADNEQFF
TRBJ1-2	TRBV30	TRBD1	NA	TGTGCCTGGAACACCGGGACAGGGTTGGATGGCTACACCTTC	CAWNTGTGLDGYTF
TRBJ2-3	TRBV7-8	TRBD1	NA	TGTGCCAGCAGCACCGGACAGGGTGGCACAGATACGCAGTATTTT	CASSTGQGGTDTQYF
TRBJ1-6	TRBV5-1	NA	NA	TGCGCCAGCAGCTCCGGACAGAACTATAATTCACCCCTCCACTTT	CASSSGQNYNSPLHF
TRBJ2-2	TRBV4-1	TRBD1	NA	TGCGCCAGCAGCCCCCAATGGGACAGGGGGAACACCGGGGAGCTGTTTTTT	CASSPQWDRGNTGELFF
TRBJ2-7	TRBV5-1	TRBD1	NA	TGCGCCAGCAGATTGACAGGGGCCCCCTACGAGCAGTACTTC	CASRLTGAPYEQYF
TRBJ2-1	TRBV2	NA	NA	TGTGCCAGCAGTGAGAAGAGGGCACGAAATGAGCAGTTCTTC	CASSEKRARNEQFF
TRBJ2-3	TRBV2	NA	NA	TGTGCCAGCATCCGGGACACCACAGATACGCAGTATTTT	CASIRDTTDTQYF
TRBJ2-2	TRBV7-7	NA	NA	TGTGCCAGCAGCTTGTCTGGTGGCACCGGGGAGCTGTTTTTT	CASSLSGGTGELFF
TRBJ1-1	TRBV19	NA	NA	TGTGCCAGTAGTATAGTTTCGGGGAACACTGAAGCTTTCTTT	CASSIVSGNTEAFF
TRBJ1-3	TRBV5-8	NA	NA	TGTGCCAGCAGCTTACGTTCTGGAAACACCATATATTTT	CASSLRSGNTIYF
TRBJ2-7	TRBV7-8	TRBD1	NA	TGTGCCGCGTCCGCAGGGACAGGGGGTAACAGCGAGCAGTACTTC	CAASAGTGGNSEQYF
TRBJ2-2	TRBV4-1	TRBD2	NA	TGCGCCAGCAGCCAAGATGGTTACGGGGGGGGCACCGGGGAGCTGTTTTTT	CASSQDGYGGGTGELFF
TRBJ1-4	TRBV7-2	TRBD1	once	TGTGCCAGCAGCTTCGACAGGGCGTTAGAAAAACTGTTTTTT	CASSFDRALEKLFF
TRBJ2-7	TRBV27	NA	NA	TGTGCCAGCTCCCCGGGCAGGACCACCTACGAGCAGTACTTC	CASSPGRTTYEQYF
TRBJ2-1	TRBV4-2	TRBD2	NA	TGTGCCAGCAGCCAATCGGGACGGGGGGAATACAATGAGCAGTTCTTC	CASSQSGRGEYNEQFF
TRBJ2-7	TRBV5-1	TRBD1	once	TGCGCCAGCGCCGGACAGGGTTTTTACGAGCAGTACTTC	CASAGQGFYEQYF
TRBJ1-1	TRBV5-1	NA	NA	TGCGCCAGCAGCGGATCCTTACGGGAAGCTTTCTTT	CASSGSLREAFF
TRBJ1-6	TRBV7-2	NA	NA	TGTGCCAGCAGCGACTTGTGGAATTCACCCCTCCACTTT	CASSDLWNSPLHF
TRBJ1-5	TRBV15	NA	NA	TGTGCCACCAGCAGAGATATGTCGTTCGGAAATCAGCCCCAGCATTTT	CATSRDMSFGNQPQHF
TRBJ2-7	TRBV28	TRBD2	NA	TGTGCCAGCAGTTTATCCGGGGGGGCATGGACGGAGCAGTACTTC	CASSLSGGAWTEQYF
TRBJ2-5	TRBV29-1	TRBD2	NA	TGCAGCGGAGCCCGGGGGGGAGAGACCCAGTACTTC	CSGARGGETQYF
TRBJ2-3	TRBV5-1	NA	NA	TGCGCCAGCAGCTTGGAGTTCTCTAGCACAGATACGCAGTATTTT	CASSLEFSSTDTQYF
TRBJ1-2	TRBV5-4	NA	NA	TGTGCCAGCAGCTTGCCCCTGCGGCAGCGCTATGGCTACACCTTC	CASSLPLRQRYGYTF
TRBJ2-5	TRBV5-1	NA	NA	TGCGCCAGCAGCTTGGTTGTGGCCGAGACCCAGTACTTC	CASSLVVAETQYF
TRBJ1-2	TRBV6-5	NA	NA	TGTGCCAGCAGTTTCTATGAGCGGACAACCTCATATGGCTACACCTTC	CASSFYERTTSYGYTF
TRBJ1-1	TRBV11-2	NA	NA	TGTGCCAGCAGCCTAGAGGTTGGGGCTGAAGCTTTCTTT	CASSLEVGAEAFF
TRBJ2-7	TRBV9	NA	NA	TGTGCCAGCAGCCCCCCACAGCAATACGAGCAGTACTTC	CASSPPQQYEQYF
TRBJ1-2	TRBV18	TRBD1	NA	TGTGCCAGCTCACCGACAGGGAATGGCTACACCTTC	CASSPTGNGYTF
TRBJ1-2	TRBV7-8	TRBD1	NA	TGTGCCAGCAGCTTAAGCCGACAGGGGGCTAGAAACTATGGCTACACCTTC	CASSLSRQGARNYGYTF
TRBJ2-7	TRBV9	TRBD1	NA	TGTGCCAGCAGCGATGGACAGGGGGCCTACGAGCAGTACTTC	CASSDGQGAYEQYF
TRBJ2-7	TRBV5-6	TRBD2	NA	TGTGCCAGCAGCTTACCGGGACTAGCGGGATACGAGCAGTACTTC	CASSLPGLAGYEQYF
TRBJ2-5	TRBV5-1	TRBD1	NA	TGCGCCAGCAGCTTACTAACAGGGGCGGGAGAGACCCAGTACTTC	CASSLLTGAGETQYF
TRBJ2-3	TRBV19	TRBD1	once	TGTGCCAGTAGCCGGACAGGGGTAGTAGATACGCAGTATTTT	CASSRTGVVDTQYF
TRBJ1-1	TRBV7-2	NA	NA	TGTGCCAGCAGCGCGAGGGACGAGAACACTGAAGCTTTCTTT	CASSARDENTEAFF
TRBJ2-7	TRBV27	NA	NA	TGTGCCAGCAGTCTCACAGGTCTCGAGCAGTACTTC	CASSLTGLEQYF
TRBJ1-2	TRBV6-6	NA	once	TGTGCCAGCAGTTGGATGGGGGATGGCTACACCTTC	CASSWMGDGYTF
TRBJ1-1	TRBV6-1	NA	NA	TGTGCCAGCAGTGAAACGGGGAGGGAAGCTTTCTTT	CASSETGREAFF
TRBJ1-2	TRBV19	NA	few	TGTGCCAGTACCCACGAACTATATGGCTACACCTTC	CASTHELYGYTF
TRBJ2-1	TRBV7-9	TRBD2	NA	TGTGCCAGCAGCCCGGTTAGCGGGGGGGCCGGTGAGCAGTTCTTC	CASSPVSGGAGEQFF
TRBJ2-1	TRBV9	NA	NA	TGTGCCAGCAGCCCCCTGAGAGGCGGGTACAATGAGCAGTTCTTC	CASSPLRGGYNEQFF
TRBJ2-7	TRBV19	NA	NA	TGTGCCAGTAGTATGGGACAAGTCTACGAGCAGTACTTC	CASSMGQVYEQYF
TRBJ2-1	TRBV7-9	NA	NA	TGTGCCAGCAGCCCACAGGGGGGGGCGCAGTACAATGAGCAGTTCTTC	CASSPQGGAQYNEQFF
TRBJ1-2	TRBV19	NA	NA	TGTGCCAGTAGTATGTGGACCGACGGCACTAACTATGGCTACACCTTC	CASSMWTDGTNYGYTF
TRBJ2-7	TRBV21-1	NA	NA	TGTGCCAGCAGCAAAGAGGACCCCCGGGACAACTACGAGCAGTACTTC	CASSKEDPRDNYEQYF
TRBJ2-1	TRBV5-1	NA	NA	TGCGCCAGCAGCTCGACAGGGTTCTCAGCGGGGGTTAATGAGCAGTTCTTC	CASSSTGFSAGVNEQFF
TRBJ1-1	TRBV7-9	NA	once	TGTGCCAGCAGCTTTGCAGGCCCCGAAGCTTTCTTT	CASSFAGPEAFF
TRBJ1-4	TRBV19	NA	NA	TGTGCCAGTAGCCATGAGTCAACTAATGAAAAACTGTTTTTT	CASSHESTNEKLFF
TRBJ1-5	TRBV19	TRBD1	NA	TGTGCCAGTAGTATAGGGAAGCCCAGGGGGCAGCCCCAGCATTTT	CASSIGKPRGQPQHF
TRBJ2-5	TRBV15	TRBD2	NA	TGTGCCACCAGCAGAGTAGCGGGGCCCCAAGAGACCCAGTACTTC	CATSRVAGPQETQYF
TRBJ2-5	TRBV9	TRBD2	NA	TGTGCCAGCAGTCCCTCCTTAGCGGGGGGAGAGACCCAGTACTTC	CASSPSLAGGETQYF
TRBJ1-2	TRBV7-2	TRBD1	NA	TGTGCCAGCAGCTTCCAGACAGGGGCCGTGGGGTACTATGGCTACACCTTC	CASSFQTGAVGYYGYTF
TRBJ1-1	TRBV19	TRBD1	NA	TGTGCCAGTAGTGCATCACTCACAGGGGGCTGGGCTTTCTTT	CASSASLTGGWAFF
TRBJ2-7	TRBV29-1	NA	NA	TGCAGCGTTGAAGGCGGACAGATGGCCTACGAGCAGTACTTC	CSVEGGQMAYEQYF